This T cell receptor beta chain comes out of a study of blood T cell repertoires in COVID-19. Trimming took 4 bases from V and 2 from J, leaving 10 bases between them. Germline CDR1 reads SGHRS; CDR2 reads YFSETQ. This CDR3 comprises 15 residues. Here immunoSEQ multiplex PCR was the method, and the copy in TCRdb shows in-frame clones only, minus some. Of 90,000 to 120,000 clones listed, around 81% are singletons. The clonotype comes from a woman between 70 and 85 years old with acute or convalescent COVID-19. V and J are TRBV5-1 and TRBJ2-6; TRBD1 is a possible D gene (5 bases). The sequencing sample was made of peripheral blood. CDR3 region: CASSPTGTGANVLTF. In DNA form, the CDR3 reads TGCGCCAGCAGCCCTACAGGTACTGGGGCCAACGTCCTGACTTTC. The full variable domain, in which reference TRBV5-1 and TRBJ2-6 provide the parts outside the CDR3, is KAGVTQTPRYLIKTRGQQVTLSCSPISGHRSVSWYQQTPGQGLQFLFEYFSETQRNKGNFPGRFSGRQFSNSRSEMNVSTLELGDSALYLCASSPTGTGANVLTFGAGSRLTVL.